The 9 T cell receptor beta chains presented below share a single source sample, sequenced in a study of naive and memory T cell subsets. Broader study findings: Naive repertoires, especially CD8, held a few larger clonotypes, possibly memory cells re-expressing CD45RA.

Which antigens these TCRs recognize remains unknown. Both TRBC1 and TRBC2 were covered by a beta constant-region primer of two equimolar oligonucleotides. Nested alpha and beta constant-region primers with the SP2 primer drove four PCR rounds on ligated cDNA. TCRdb re-derived calls from the UMI-ligation and nested PCR reads in MiXCR, one entry per CDR3 protein. Of 150,000 or so distinct CDR3 sequences listed, approximately 22% are singletons. Sequencing was performed on naive CD4+ T cells from blood. All receptors derive from a human donor in good health.

V is TRBV9 and J is TRBJ1-2; D is uncertain. Germline V gives CDR1 SGDLS, CDR2 YYNGEE. The CDR3 length is 14 residues. The germline V and J ends were trimmed by 2 bases and 5 bases, with 13 bases remaining between them. The CDR3 coding sequence is TGTGCCAGCAGCGTGCTCCCCGGCAAGTATGGCTACACCTTC. Encoded protein: CASSVLPGKYGYTF.

The rearrangement joins TRBV29-1 to TRBJ2-7; maybe TRBD2 (5 bases). V shed 4 bases and J shed 3 bases, with 13 bases lying between them. The CDR3 sequence is 13 residues long. Germline V gene lookup returns CDR1 SQVTM and CDR2 ANQGSEA. The CDR3 here is CSVVSDQRYEQYF. CDR3 DNA: TGCAGCGTTGTTAGCGACCAGCGCTACGAGCAGTACTTC.

This clonotype was seen only a few times. J is TRBJ2-7 and V is TRBV7-6; D not resolved. Germline-derived CDR1 and CDR2 are SGHVS and FNYEAQ. Trimming removed 0 bases from V and 0 bases from J, with 12 bases in between. The CDR3 has 16 residues. CDR3 DNA sequence: TGTGCCAGCAGCTTAGCTGTGGCGCAGAGCTCCTACGAGCAGTACTTC. Its translation is CASSLAVAQSSYEQYF.

The table lists this clonotype with a few counts. This chain joins TRBV7-8 and TRBJ2-1; the match to TRBD1 covers 8 bases. Germline loops: CDR1 SGHVS, CDR2 FQNEAQ. CDR3 length equals 17 residues. V lost 4 bases to trimming and J lost 4 bases; unmatched junction nucleotides: 12. The CDR3 coding sequence is TGTGCCAGCAGCTCGCTCCTCCGGGACAGGTATTACAATGAGCAGTTCTTC. Translation gives CASSSLLRDRYYNEQFF.

V is TRBV28 and J is TRBJ1-3; D is ambiguous. The CDR3 has 15 amino acids. From germline, CDR1 is MDHEN and CDR2 SYDVKM. Between the trimmed V and J ends, which lost 7 bases and 1 base, there was a span of 14 bases. CDR3 coding DNA: TGTGCCAGCACCCTTACGGCCAGATCTGGAAACACCATATATTTT. It yields the protein CASTLTARSGNTIYF.

The chain couples TRBV3-1 to TRBJ2-3; 9 bases map to TRBD2. With V trimmed by 1 base and J by 3 bases, 5 bases remained unmatched. The CDR3 contains 16 residues. Germline CDR1 LGHDT, CDR2 YNNKEL (reference sequence). CDR3: CASSQGGGRATDTQYF. As DNA, the CDR3 is TGTGCCAGCAGCCAAGGCGGCGGGAGGGCTACAGATACGCAGTATTTT.

This chain links TRBV6-5 with TRBJ2-1; the match to TRBD1 covers 8 bases. CDR1 and CDR2 from the germline V gene are MNHEY and SVGAGI. The CDR3 length is 18 residues. J was trimmed by 7 bases and V by 4 bases; bases with no gene match: 18. CDR3 nucleotides: TGTGCCAGCAGTTGGGGCAAGAGTGGACAGGGAAAGTGGAATGAGCAGTTCTTC. Residues: CASSWGKSGQGKWNEQFF.

The rearrangement links TRBV7-9 to TRBJ2-1; 7 nucleotides line up with TRBD2. This CDR3 region has 14 residues. V shed 6 bases, J shed 10 bases, and the junction held 12 bases outside the gene matches. Germline CDR1 is SEHNR and CDR2 is FQNEAQ (reference sequence). The CDR3, as DNA: TGTGCCAGCAGGAAATACGGGACTAAAGAGGAGCAGTTCTTC. Amino acids: CASRKYGTKEEQFF.

This clonotype was observed at least ten times. The CDR3 DNA is TGCAGTGCCGCAATCGTCGAGCAGTACTTC. Its protein product is CSAAIVEQYF. The chain employs TRBV20-1 and TRBJ2-7; D gene unclear. CDR3 length: 10 residues. Trimming removed 6 bases from V and 6 bases from J, with 9 bases in between. Germline CDR1 reads DFQATT; CDR2 reads SNEGSKA (reference sequence).